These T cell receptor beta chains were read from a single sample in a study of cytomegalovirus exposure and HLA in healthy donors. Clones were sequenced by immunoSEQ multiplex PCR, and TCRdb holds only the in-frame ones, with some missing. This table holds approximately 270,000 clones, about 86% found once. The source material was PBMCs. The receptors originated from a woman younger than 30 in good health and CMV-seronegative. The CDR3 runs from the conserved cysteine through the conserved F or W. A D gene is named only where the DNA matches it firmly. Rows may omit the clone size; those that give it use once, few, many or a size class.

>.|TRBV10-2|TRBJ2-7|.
CASSDYRDTSSYEQYF
TGCGCCAGCAGCGACTACCGGGACACCAGCTCCTACGAGCAGTACTTC
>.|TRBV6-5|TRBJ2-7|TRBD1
CASSKRQGLYEQYF
TGTGCCAGCAGTAAAAGACAGGGCCTCTACGAGCAGTACTTC
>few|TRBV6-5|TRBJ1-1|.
CASSYQYWGPNTEAFF
TGTGCCAGCAGCTACCAGTATTGGGGGCCGAACACTGAAGCTTTCTTT
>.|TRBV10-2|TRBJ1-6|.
CASSEHLNNSPLHF
TGCGCCAGCAGTGAGCACTTAAATAATTCACCCCTCCACTTT
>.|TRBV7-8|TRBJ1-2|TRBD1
CASSLSPGGSYGYTF
TGTGCCAGCAGCTTATCGCCAGGGGGTTCCTATGGCTACACCTTC
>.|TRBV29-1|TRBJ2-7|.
CSVEDRETYEQYF
TGCAGCGTTGAAGATCGGGAGACCTACGAGCAGTACTTC
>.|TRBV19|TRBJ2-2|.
CASRRSIGTPNTGELFF
TGTGCCAGTAGACGGAGTATCGGGACACCGAACACCGGGGAGCTGTTTTTT
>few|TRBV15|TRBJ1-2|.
CATSRVDSAYGYTF
TGTGCCACCAGCAGAGTCGACAGCGCATATGGCTACACCTTC
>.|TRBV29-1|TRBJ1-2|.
CSVEDRAPSGDYGYTF
TGCAGCGTTGAAGATCGGGCCCCCTCGGGGGACTATGGCTACACCTTC
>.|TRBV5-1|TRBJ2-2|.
CASSLHFRELFF
TGCGCCAGCAGCTTGCATTTCCGGGAGCTGTTTTTT
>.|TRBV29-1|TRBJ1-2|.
CSVDSGGYGYTF
TGCAGCGTTGATTCGGGGGGCTATGGCTACACCTTC
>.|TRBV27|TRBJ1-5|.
CASSLSVPGSNQPQHF
TGTGCCAGCAGTTTATCGGTTCCGGGGAGCAATCAGCCCCAGCATTTT
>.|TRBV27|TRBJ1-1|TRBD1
CASSLTGSGRTFF
TGTGCCAGCAGTCTGACAGGGTCGGGTAGGACTTTCTTT
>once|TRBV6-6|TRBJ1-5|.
CASSNRDPNQPQHF
TGTGCCAGTTCAAACCGGGATCCCAATCAGCCCCAGCATTTT
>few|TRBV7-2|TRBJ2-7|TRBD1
CASSLRQGYEQYF
TGTGCCAGCAGCTTACGACAGGGCTACGAGCAGTACTTC
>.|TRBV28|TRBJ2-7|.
CASSLSPGSWAYEQYF
TGTGCCAGCAGTTTGTCCCCAGGGTCGTGGGCCTACGAGCAGTACTTC
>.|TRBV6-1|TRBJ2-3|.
CASSEEGGSTDTQYF
TGTGCCAGCAGTGAAGAGGGGGGGAGCACAGATACGCAGTATTTT
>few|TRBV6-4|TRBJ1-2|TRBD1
CASSDSSQGARGYTF
TGTGCCAGCAGTGACTCCTCGCAGGGGGCGAGGGGCTACACCTTC
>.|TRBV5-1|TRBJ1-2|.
CASWGLRGYTF
TGCGCCAGCTGGGGGCTACGGGGCTACACCTTC
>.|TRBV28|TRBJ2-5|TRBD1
CASREGARETQYF
TGTGCCAGCAGAGAGGGGGCGAGGGAGACCCAGTACTTC
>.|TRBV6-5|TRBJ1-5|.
CASSPVPNSNQPQHF
TGTGCCAGCAGCCCGGTTCCGAATAGCAATCAGCCCCAGCATTTT
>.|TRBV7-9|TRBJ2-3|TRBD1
CASTFRRTGADTQYF
TGTGCCAGCACCTTCCGTCGGACAGGGGCAGATACGCAGTATTTT
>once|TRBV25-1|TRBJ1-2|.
CASSEYSYGYTF
TGTGCCAGCAGTGAATACTCTTATGGCTACACCTTC
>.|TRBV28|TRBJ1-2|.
CASSLGGESYGYTF
TGTGCCAGCAGTTTAGGGGGGGAGAGCTATGGCTACACCTTC
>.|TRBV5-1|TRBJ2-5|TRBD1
CASSLETGRETQYF
TGCGCCAGCAGCTTGGAGACAGGGAGAGAGACCCAGTACTTC
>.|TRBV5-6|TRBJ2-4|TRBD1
CASSFRGAKNIQYF
TGTGCCAGCAGCTTCAGGGGGGCCAAAAACATTCAGTACTTC
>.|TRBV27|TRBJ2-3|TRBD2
CASSLGERLAGDRDTQYF
TGTGCCAGCAGTTTAGGGGAGCGACTAGCGGGAGATAGGGATACGCAGTATTTT
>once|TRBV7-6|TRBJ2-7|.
CASRELDWNSYEQYF
TGTGCCAGCAGGGAGTTAGACTGGAACTCCTACGAGCAGTACTTC
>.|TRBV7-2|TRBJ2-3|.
CASSFFTDTQYF
TGTGCCAGCAGCTTCTTCACAGATACGCAGTATTTT